A selection of T cell receptor beta chains follows, all from one sample in a study of T cell responses to AZD1222 COVID-19 vaccine. Clones were sequenced by immunoSEQ multiplex PCR, and TCRdb holds only the in-frame ones, with some missing. The sample has over 120,000 clones, under 95% seen once. Here the sequenced sample was peripheral blood, taken on day 0 of AZD1222 vaccination. Receptors were obtained from an adult in good health. Both conserved end residues are part of each CDR3. The order of the fields is J gene, V gene, D gene, clone size, CDR3 DNA, CDR3 protein. D genes are given only for firm matches. Not every row has a clone size; where given, it reads once, few, many or a size class.

j_gene: TRBJ2-7
v_gene: TRBV6-5
d_gene: TRBD1
abundance: NA
CDR3nt: TGTGCCAGCACCAAAAGGGCCCAGGGGGACTACGAGCAGTACTTC
CDR3aa: CASTKRAQGDYEQYF

j_gene: TRBJ1-3
v_gene: TRBV11-2
d_gene: NA
abundance: NA
CDR3nt: TGTGCCAGCAGCTTCGCAGGAACTGGAAACACCATATATTTT
CDR3aa: CASSFAGTGNTIYF

j_gene: TRBJ2-1
v_gene: TRBV5-1
d_gene: TRBD1
abundance: NA
CDR3nt: TGCGCCAGCAGCTGGACCGGGACAGAGTACAATGAGCAGTTCTTC
CDR3aa: CASSWTGTEYNEQFF

j_gene: TRBJ2-2
v_gene: TRBV5-5
d_gene: TRBD1
abundance: NA
CDR3nt: TGTGCCAGCAGCTGGACAGGGGAGTCAGCGAACACCGGGGAGCTGTTTTTT
CDR3aa: CASSWTGESANTGELFF

j_gene: TRBJ1-4
v_gene: TRBV7-9
d_gene: NA
abundance: NA
CDR3nt: TGTGCCAGCAGCTTAGTCGGCAGGGAGGGCGAAAAACTGTTTTTT
CDR3aa: CASSLVGREGEKLFF

j_gene: TRBJ2-7
v_gene: TRBV5-4
d_gene: NA
abundance: NA
CDR3nt: TGTGCCAGCAGCAGGAGGGACAGTTCCTACGAGCAGTACTTC
CDR3aa: CASSRRDSSYEQYF

j_gene: TRBJ1-1
v_gene: TRBV6-6
d_gene: NA
abundance: NA
CDR3nt: TGTGCCAGCAGTTACTCCCCCAGGGGGAACACTGAAGCTTTCTTT
CDR3aa: CASSYSPRGNTEAFF

j_gene: TRBJ1-6
v_gene: TRBV30
d_gene: NA
abundance: NA
CDR3nt: TGTGCCTGGAGTGAAACCCTTTCACCCCTCCACTTT
CDR3aa: CAWSETLSPLHF

j_gene: TRBJ1-6
v_gene: TRBV6-2/TRBV6-3
d_gene: TRBD1
abundance: NA
CDR3nt: TGTGCCAGCAGTTACTCGCCCGAACAGGGGGAACCCCTCCACTTT
CDR3aa: CASSYSPEQGEPLHF

j_gene: TRBJ1-2
v_gene: TRBV30
d_gene: TRBD1
abundance: NA
CDR3nt: TGTGCCTGGAGTGTAGGACAGGGGCTTGGCGGCTACACCTTC
CDR3aa: CAWSVGQGLGGYTF

j_gene: TRBJ1-2
v_gene: TRBV12-3/TRBV12-4
d_gene: NA
abundance: once
CDR3nt: TGTGCCAGCAGTTTCGTTGTTACAGACGGCTACACCTTC
CDR3aa: CASSFVVTDGYTF

j_gene: TRBJ1-2
v_gene: TRBV3-1/TRBV3-2
d_gene: NA
abundance: NA
CDR3nt: TGTGCCAGCAGGAAACAGGGCAATGGCTATGGCTACACCTTC
CDR3aa: CASRKQGNGYGYTF

j_gene: TRBJ1-1
v_gene: TRBV7-6
d_gene: TRBD1
abundance: once
CDR3nt: TGTGCCAGCAGCTTAGGGGGACAGGGGACCAACACTGAAGCTTTCTTT
CDR3aa: CASSLGGQGTNTEAFF

j_gene: TRBJ1-2
v_gene: TRBV5-6
d_gene: NA
abundance: NA
CDR3nt: TGTGCCAGCAGCTTGAAGGGTTGGGGCTACACCTTC
CDR3aa: CASSLKGWGYTF

j_gene: TRBJ1-1
v_gene: TRBV4-1
d_gene: NA
abundance: NA
CDR3nt: TGCGCCAGCAGCCAAGATCGGGGGTTATACGTTGAAGCTTTCTTT
CDR3aa: CASSQDRGLYVEAFF

j_gene: TRBJ2-5
v_gene: TRBV5-1
d_gene: TRBD1
abundance: NA
CDR3nt: TGCGCCAGCAGCTTGGCCGGGGACAGCCATCAAGGAGACCAGTACTTC
CDR3aa: CASSLAGDSHQGDQYF

j_gene: TRBJ2-2
v_gene: TRBV13
d_gene: TRBD1
abundance: NA
CDR3nt: TGTGCCAGCAGCGGCACAGGGGGCGCAGGGGAGCTGTTTTTT
CDR3aa: CASSGTGGAGELFF

j_gene: TRBJ1-1
v_gene: TRBV5-4
d_gene: NA
abundance: NA
CDR3nt: TGTGCCAGCAGCTTGGGACCACGGGATGGAGCTTTCTTT
CDR3aa: CASSLGPRDGAFF

j_gene: TRBJ1-2
v_gene: TRBV6-2/TRBV6-3
d_gene: NA
abundance: NA
CDR3nt: TGTGCCAGCAGTTATACAGGGAGAGGACGCTATGGCTACACCTTC
CDR3aa: CASSYTGRGRYGYTF

j_gene: TRBJ1-2
v_gene: TRBV2
d_gene: NA
abundance: NA
CDR3nt: TGTGCCAGCAGTGAACAGGTTTCCAGTGGCTACACCTTC
CDR3aa: CASSEQVSSGYTF

j_gene: TRBJ1-4
v_gene: TRBV9
d_gene: TRBD1
abundance: NA
CDR3nt: TGTGCCAGCAGCGAGGGGGACAGGGGACTTAATGAAAAACTGTTTTTT
CDR3aa: CASSEGDRGLNEKLFF

j_gene: TRBJ2-7
v_gene: TRBV6-5
d_gene: NA
abundance: NA
CDR3nt: TGTGCCAGCGGTTTGAACTCCTACGAGCAGTACTTC
CDR3aa: CASGLNSYEQYF

j_gene: TRBJ1-6
v_gene: TRBV18
d_gene: NA
abundance: NA
CDR3nt: TGTGCCAGCTCACAACAGGGTAGGAATTCACCCCTCCACTTT
CDR3aa: CASSQQGRNSPLHF

j_gene: TRBJ2-3
v_gene: TRBV7-6
d_gene: NA
abundance: NA
CDR3nt: TGTGCCAGCAGCTTAGGTGCCCTCTCGCGCACAGATACGCAGTATTTT
CDR3aa: CASSLGALSRTDTQYF

j_gene: TRBJ2-7
v_gene: TRBV21-1
d_gene: NA
abundance: NA
CDR3nt: TGTGCCAGCAGCAACCGGACGGGCCGCTCCTACGAGCAGTACTTC
CDR3aa: CASSNRTGRSYEQYF

j_gene: TRBJ1-1
v_gene: TRBV7-2
d_gene: NA
abundance: NA
CDR3nt: TGTGCCAGCAGCTTAGGGGGATTGGGCACTGAAGCTTTCTTT
CDR3aa: CASSLGGLGTEAFF

j_gene: TRBJ2-1
v_gene: TRBV14
d_gene: NA
abundance: NA
CDR3nt: TGTGCCAGCAGCTCACAGACGGGTGATATCCACAATGAGCAGTTCTTC
CDR3aa: CASSSQTGDIHNEQFF

j_gene: TRBJ2-7
v_gene: TRBV5-1
d_gene: NA
abundance: NA
CDR3nt: TGCGCCAGCAGCTTGGGTGGGACAACCGCCTACGAGCAGTACTTC
CDR3aa: CASSLGGTTAYEQYF

j_gene: TRBJ1-2
v_gene: TRBV6-2/TRBV6-3
d_gene: NA
abundance: NA
CDR3nt: TGTGCCAGCAGTTACATAGGAGCCCCGGGGAGTGGCTACACCTTC
CDR3aa: CASSYIGAPGSGYTF

j_gene: TRBJ2-5
v_gene: TRBV7-2
d_gene: NA
abundance: NA
CDR3nt: TGTGCCAGCAGCATGACTAGAAGAGAGACCCAGTACTTC
CDR3aa: CASSMTRRETQYF

j_gene: TRBJ1-6
v_gene: TRBV30
d_gene: NA
abundance: NA
CDR3nt: TGTGCCTGGAGTGGGGCCAGATATAATTCACCCCTCCACTTT
CDR3aa: CAWSGARYNSPLHF

j_gene: TRBJ2-2
v_gene: TRBV30
d_gene: NA
abundance: NA
CDR3nt: TGTGCCTGGAGCCCAGATTACACCGGGGAGCTGTTTTTT
CDR3aa: CAWSPDYTGELFF

j_gene: TRBJ1-2
v_gene: TRBV6-5
d_gene: NA
abundance: NA
CDR3nt: TGTGCCAGCAGTTACTCGGCAGGCTATGGCTACACCTTC
CDR3aa: CASSYSAGYGYTF

j_gene: TRBJ2-5
v_gene: TRBV7-9
d_gene: NA
abundance: NA
CDR3nt: TGTGCCAGCAGCCTAACAGACCGGGCGGCGGGGATAGAGACCCAGTACTTC
CDR3aa: CASSLTDRAAGIETQYF

j_gene: TRBJ2-2
v_gene: TRBV3-1/TRBV3-2
d_gene: TRBD2
abundance: NA
CDR3nt: TGTGCCAGCAGCCCCGGACTAGCGGGGGGGGTTGGGGAGCTGTTTTTT
CDR3aa: CASSPGLAGGVGELFF

j_gene: TRBJ2-1
v_gene: TRBV3-1/TRBV3-2
d_gene: NA
abundance: once
CDR3nt: TGTGCCAGCAGCCATTTAACAGGGGGGGTCGTCAATGAGCAGTTCTTC
CDR3aa: CASSHLTGGVVNEQFF

j_gene: TRBJ1-2
v_gene: TRBV24-1
d_gene: NA
abundance: NA
CDR3nt: TGTGCCACCAGTGATCCCTCGGGGGGGGTCTATAGCTACACCTTC
CDR3aa: CATSDPSGGVYSYTF

j_gene: TRBJ2-3
v_gene: TRBV7-5
d_gene: NA
abundance: NA
CDR3nt: TGTGTCAGAAGCTCTTTTATAGGGGATGCAGATACGCAGTATTTT
CDR3aa: CVRSSFIGDADTQYF

j_gene: TRBJ2-5
v_gene: TRBV7-2
d_gene: NA
abundance: NA
CDR3nt: TGTGCCAGCAGCTTAGCGTGGGGCCGCCAAGAGACCCAGTACTTC
CDR3aa: CASSLAWGRQETQYF

j_gene: TRBJ2-5
v_gene: TRBV7-2
d_gene: NA
abundance: NA
CDR3nt: TGTGCCAGCAGCCCCCCCGGTCCAGAGACCCAGTACTTC
CDR3aa: CASSPPGPETQYF

j_gene: TRBJ2-1
v_gene: TRBV20-1
d_gene: NA
abundance: once
CDR3nt: TGCAGTGCTTCTGAATACAATGAGCAGTTCTTC
CDR3aa: CSASEYNEQFF

j_gene: TRBJ2-3
v_gene: TRBV11-1
d_gene: NA
abundance: once
CDR3nt: TGTGCCAGCAGCTTAGGTAGCAGTAGCACAGATACGCAGTATTTT
CDR3aa: CASSLGSSSTDTQYF

j_gene: TRBJ1-1
v_gene: TRBV5-3
d_gene: TRBD1
abundance: once
CDR3nt: TGTGCCAGAAGGAATTACAGGGGAGGCTACACTGAAGCTTTCTTT
CDR3aa: CARRNYRGGYTEAFF

j_gene: TRBJ2-3
v_gene: TRBV4-2
d_gene: TRBD2
abundance: NA
CDR3nt: TGTGCCAGCAGCCAACCCCTAGCGGGGGGCACAGATACGCAGTATTTT
CDR3aa: CASSQPLAGGTDTQYF

j_gene: TRBJ2-5
v_gene: TRBV5-1
d_gene: TRBD1
abundance: once
CDR3nt: TGCGCCAGCAGCTCCTGGGACAGGGGCGAGACCCAGTACTTC
CDR3aa: CASSSWDRGETQYF

j_gene: TRBJ1-4
v_gene: TRBV20-1
d_gene: TRBD1
abundance: NA
CDR3nt: TGCAGTGCCCAGGGGGGGGAAAAACTGTTTTTT
CDR3aa: CSAQGGEKLFF

j_gene: TRBJ2-1
v_gene: TRBV4-3
d_gene: TRBD2
abundance: NA
CDR3nt: TGCGCCAGCAGCACAGGACTAGCGGATTACAATGAGCAGTTCTTC
CDR3aa: CASSTGLADYNEQFF

j_gene: TRBJ2-2
v_gene: TRBV19
d_gene: NA
abundance: NA
CDR3nt: TGTGCCAGTAGTTTCGGGTGGCGGGGCCCGAACACCGGGGAGCTGTTTTTT
CDR3aa: CASSFGWRGPNTGELFF

j_gene: TRBJ1-6
v_gene: TRBV6-5
d_gene: NA
abundance: NA
CDR3nt: TGTGCCAGCAGTTCCCAGGGCAAGGATTCACCCCTCCACTTT
CDR3aa: CASSSQGKDSPLHF

j_gene: TRBJ1-5
v_gene: TRBV30
d_gene: TRBD1
abundance: NA
CDR3nt: TGTGCCTTCGACAGGGGGATCAATCAGCCCCAGCATTTT
CDR3aa: CAFDRGINQPQHF

j_gene: TRBJ2-1
v_gene: TRBV4-2
d_gene: NA
abundance: NA
CDR3nt: TGTGCCAGCAGCCAAGCCGGGACTGGCGAGCAGTTCTTC
CDR3aa: CASSQAGTGEQFF

j_gene: TRBJ2-7
v_gene: TRBV6-5
d_gene: NA
abundance: once
CDR3nt: TGTGCCAGCAGTCCCCGACCCACCTACGAGCAGTACTTC
CDR3aa: CASSPRPTYEQYF

j_gene: TRBJ1-1
v_gene: TRBV5-1
d_gene: TRBD1
abundance: NA
CDR3nt: TGCGCCAGCAGCGACGACCCGGGACAGGACACTGAAGCTTTCTTT
CDR3aa: CASSDDPGQDTEAFF

j_gene: TRBJ1-1
v_gene: TRBV5-8
d_gene: NA
abundance: once
CDR3nt: TGTGCCAGCAGCTTGGGAACGGGCACTGAAGCTTTCTTT
CDR3aa: CASSLGTGTEAFF

j_gene: TRBJ1-5
v_gene: TRBV3-1/TRBV3-2
d_gene: NA
abundance: once
CDR3nt: TGTGCCAGCAGCCAAGACCCGGGACACCCGGACCGCAATCAGCCCCAGCATTTT
CDR3aa: CASSQDPGHPDRNQPQHF

j_gene: TRBJ1-6
v_gene: TRBV6-5
d_gene: TRBD1
abundance: NA
CDR3nt: TGTGCCAGCCTAAGGGACAGGGATAATTCACCCCTCCACTTT
CDR3aa: CASLRDRDNSPLHF

j_gene: TRBJ1-1
v_gene: TRBV10-2
d_gene: NA
abundance: NA
CDR3nt: TGCGCCAGCGGGGGATACACTGAAGCTTTCTTT
CDR3aa: CASGGYTEAFF